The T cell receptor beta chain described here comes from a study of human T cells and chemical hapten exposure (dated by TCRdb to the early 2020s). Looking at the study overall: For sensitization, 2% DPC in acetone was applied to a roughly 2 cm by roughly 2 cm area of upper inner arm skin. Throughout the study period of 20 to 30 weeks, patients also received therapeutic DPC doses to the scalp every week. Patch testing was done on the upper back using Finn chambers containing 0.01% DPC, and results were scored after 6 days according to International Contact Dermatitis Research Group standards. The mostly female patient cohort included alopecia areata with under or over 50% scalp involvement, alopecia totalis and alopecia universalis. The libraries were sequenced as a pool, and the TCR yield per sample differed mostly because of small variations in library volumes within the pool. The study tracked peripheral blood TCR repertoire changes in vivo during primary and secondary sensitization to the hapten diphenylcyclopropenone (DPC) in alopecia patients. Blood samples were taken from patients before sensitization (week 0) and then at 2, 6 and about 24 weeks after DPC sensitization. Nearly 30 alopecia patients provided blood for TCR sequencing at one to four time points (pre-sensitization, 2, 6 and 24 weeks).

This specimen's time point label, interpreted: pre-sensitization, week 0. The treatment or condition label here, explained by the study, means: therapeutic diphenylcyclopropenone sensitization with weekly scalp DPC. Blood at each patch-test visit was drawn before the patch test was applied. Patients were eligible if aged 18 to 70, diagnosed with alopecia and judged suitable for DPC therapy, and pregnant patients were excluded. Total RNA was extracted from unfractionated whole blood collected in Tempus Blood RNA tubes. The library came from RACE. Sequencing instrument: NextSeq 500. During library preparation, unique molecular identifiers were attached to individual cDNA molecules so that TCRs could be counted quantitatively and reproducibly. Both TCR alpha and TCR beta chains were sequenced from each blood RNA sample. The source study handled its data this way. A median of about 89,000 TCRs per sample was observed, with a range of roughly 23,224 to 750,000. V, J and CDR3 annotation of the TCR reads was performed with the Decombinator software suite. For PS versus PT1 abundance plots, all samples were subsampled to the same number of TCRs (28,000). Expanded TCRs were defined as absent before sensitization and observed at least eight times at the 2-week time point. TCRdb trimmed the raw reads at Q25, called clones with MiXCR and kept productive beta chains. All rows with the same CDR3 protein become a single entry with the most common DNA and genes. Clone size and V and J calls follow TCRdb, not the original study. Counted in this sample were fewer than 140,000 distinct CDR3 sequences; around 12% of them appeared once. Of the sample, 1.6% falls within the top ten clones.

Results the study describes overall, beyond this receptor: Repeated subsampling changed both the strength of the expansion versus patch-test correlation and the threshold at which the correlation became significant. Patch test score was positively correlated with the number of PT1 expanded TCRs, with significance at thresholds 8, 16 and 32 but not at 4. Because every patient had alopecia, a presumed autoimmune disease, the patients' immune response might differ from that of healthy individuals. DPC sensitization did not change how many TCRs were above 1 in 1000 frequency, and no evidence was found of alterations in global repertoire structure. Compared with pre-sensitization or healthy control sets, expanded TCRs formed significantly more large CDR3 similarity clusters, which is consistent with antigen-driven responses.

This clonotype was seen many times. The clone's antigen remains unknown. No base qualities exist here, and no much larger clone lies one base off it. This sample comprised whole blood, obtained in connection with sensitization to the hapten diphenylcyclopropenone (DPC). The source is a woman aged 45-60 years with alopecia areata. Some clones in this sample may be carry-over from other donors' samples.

The CDR3 is CASSLEAGVMSYGYTF. DNA sequence: TGTGCCAGCAGCTTAGAGGCAGGTGTTATGAGCTATGGCTACACCTTC. The chain is assembled from TRBV7-2 and TRBJ1-2; the D gene assignment is ambiguous. V was cut back by 1 base and J by 4 bases, leaving a gap of 16 bases between them. Taken from cysteine to phenylalanine, the CDR3 has 16 residues. Here the CDR3 DNA is all that survives: 48 bases in frame from base 1. Per the germline V gene, SGHTA is the CDR1 and FQGNSA is the CDR2.